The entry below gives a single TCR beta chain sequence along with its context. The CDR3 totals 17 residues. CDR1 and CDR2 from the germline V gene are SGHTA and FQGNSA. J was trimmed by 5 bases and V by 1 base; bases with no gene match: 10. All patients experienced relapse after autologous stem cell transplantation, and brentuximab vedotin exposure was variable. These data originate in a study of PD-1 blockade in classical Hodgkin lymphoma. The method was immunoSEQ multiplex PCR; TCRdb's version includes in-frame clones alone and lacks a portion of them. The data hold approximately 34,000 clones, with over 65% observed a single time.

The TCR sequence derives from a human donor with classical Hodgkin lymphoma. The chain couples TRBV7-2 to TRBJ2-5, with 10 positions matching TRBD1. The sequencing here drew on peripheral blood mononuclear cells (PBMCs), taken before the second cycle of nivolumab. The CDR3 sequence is CASSLGWRTGGTETQYF. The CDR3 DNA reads TGTGCCAGCAGCTTAGGATGGAGGACAGGGGGGACGGAGACCCAGTACTTC. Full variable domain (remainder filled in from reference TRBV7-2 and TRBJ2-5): GAGVSQSPSNKVTEKGKDVELRCDPISGHTALYWYRQSLGQGLEFLIYFQGNSAPDKSGLPSDRFSAERTGGSVSTLTIQRTQQEDSAVYLCASSLGWRTGGTETQYFGPGTRLLVL.